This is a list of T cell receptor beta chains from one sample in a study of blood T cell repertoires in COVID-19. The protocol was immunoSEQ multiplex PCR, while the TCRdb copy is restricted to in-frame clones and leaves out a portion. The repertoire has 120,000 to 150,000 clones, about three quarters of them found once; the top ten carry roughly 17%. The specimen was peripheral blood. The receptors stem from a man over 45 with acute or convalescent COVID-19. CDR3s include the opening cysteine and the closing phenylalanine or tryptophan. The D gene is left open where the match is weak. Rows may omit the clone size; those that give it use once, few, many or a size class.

DNA: TGTGCCAGCTCACCATTACCCCGGGATAGCAATCAGCCCCAGCATTTT
CDR3: CASSPLPRDSNQPQHF
J: TRBJ1-5
V: TRBV18
D: .
size: .

DNA: TGCAGCGTTACTGACAGGGGTAGGGCCGGGGAGCTGTTTTTT
CDR3: CSVTDRGRAGELFF
J: TRBJ2-2
V: TRBV29-1
D: TRBD1
size: .

DNA: TGTGCCAGCAGCTTGATCAGGGAGAACACTGAAGCTTTCTTT
CDR3: CASSLIRENTEAFF
J: TRBJ1-1
V: TRBV12-1
D: .
size: .

DNA: TGCAGTGCTAGTCCAGGGGGCGATGAAAAACTGTTTTTT
CDR3: CSASPGGDEKLFF
J: TRBJ1-4
V: TRBV20-1
D: TRBD1
size: .

DNA: TGCAGCGTTGAACAGGGGTATGGCGGGGAGCTGTTTTTT
CDR3: CSVEQGYGGELFF
J: TRBJ2-2
V: TRBV29-1
D: .
size: .

DNA: TGTGCCAGCAGTGGGGTCGGGGAGACCCAGTACTTC
CDR3: CASSGVGETQYF
J: TRBJ2-5
V: TRBV2
D: .
size: .

DNA: TGTGCCAGCAGCAAAAGCGGACAGGGGTCACCCCTCCACTTT
CDR3: CASSKSGQGSPLHF
J: TRBJ1-6
V: TRBV21-1
D: .
size: .

DNA: TGCGCCAGCAGAAGTGAAGGGGGCCATTCACCCCTCCACTTT
CDR3: CASRSEGGHSPLHF
J: TRBJ1-6
V: TRBV5-1
D: TRBD1
size: .

DNA: TGTGCCAGCAGTTACTCGACAGGGGGCAATCAGCCCCAGCATTTT
CDR3: CASSYSTGGNQPQHF
J: TRBJ1-5
V: TRBV6-5
D: TRBD1
size: .

DNA: TGTGCCAGCAGCTTGTGGACAAACGGAAACTATGGCTACACCTTC
CDR3: CASSLWTNGNYGYTF
J: TRBJ1-2
V: TRBV5-4
D: .
size: .

DNA: TGCGCCAGCAGCTATGGACAGGGGGGTAATAATGGCTACACCTTC
CDR3: CASSYGQGGNNGYTF
J: TRBJ1-2
V: TRBV5-1
D: TRBD1
size: few

DNA: TGTGCCAGCAGCACACAGGGATCTAATGAAAAACTGTTTTTT
CDR3: CASSTQGSNEKLFF
J: TRBJ1-4
V: TRBV9
D: .
size: .

DNA: TGTGCCAGCACCTGGACAGGGCTCCGATCACCCCTCCACTTT
CDR3: CASTWTGLRSPLHF
J: TRBJ1-6
V: TRBV6-5
D: TRBD1
size: .

DNA: TGTGCCAGCAGCGACAAATCAAACACCGGGGAGCTGTTTTTT
CDR3: CASSDKSNTGELFF
J: TRBJ2-2
V: TRBV6-5
D: .
size: .

DNA: TGTGCCAGCCACGACAGGAACCAAGAGACCCAGTACTTC
CDR3: CASHDRNQETQYF
J: TRBJ2-5
V: TRBV5-6
D: .
size: .

DNA: TGTGCCAGCACCCACAGGAAAGGAAATCAGCCCCAGCATTTT
CDR3: CASTHRKGNQPQHF
J: TRBJ1-5
V: TRBV21-1
D: .
size: .

DNA: TGTGCCAGTAGTGTGTACAGGGGCCCCTACGAGCAGTACTTC
CDR3: CASSVYRGPYEQYF
J: TRBJ2-7
V: TRBV19
D: TRBD1
size: .

DNA: TGTGCCAGCAGACAGGGCTCTTGGCACCATATATTT
CDR3: CASRQGSWHHIF
J: TRBJ1-3
V: TRBV3-1/TRBV3-2
D: .
size: .

DNA: TGTGCCAGCAGCCAAGTCAGTGGGGCTGGGACTAATGAAAAACTGTTTTTT
CDR3: CASSQVSGAGTNEKLFF
J: TRBJ1-4
V: TRBV4-2
D: .
size: .

DNA: TGTGCCTGGAGTGCAGGGTACGGCCAGCCCCAGCATTTT
CDR3: CAWSAGYGQPQHF
J: TRBJ1-5
V: TRBV30
D: .
size: .

DNA: TGTGCCAGCAGCGCAACAGGGGGAGGCACAGATACGCAGTATTTT
CDR3: CASSATGGGTDTQYF
J: TRBJ2-3
V: TRBV7-6
D: TRBD1
size: .

DNA: TGCGCCAGCAGTGATACGGCCAAAGGGGACTATGGCTACACCTTC
CDR3: CASSDTAKGDYGYTF
J: TRBJ1-2
V: TRBV10-2
D: .
size: few

DNA: TGTGCCAGTAATAGTCGGGGGAACACCGGGGAGCTGTTTTTT
CDR3: CASNSRGNTGELFF
J: TRBJ2-2
V: TRBV6-5
D: .
size: .

DNA: TGTGCCTGGAGTGCCCTCCAGGGGAACTATGGCTACACCTTC
CDR3: CAWSALQGNYGYTF
J: TRBJ1-2
V: TRBV30
D: .
size: .

DNA: TGTGCCAGCAGTTTATTTGCAGGGGTGGTCAATCAGCCCCAGCATTTT
CDR3: CASSLFAGVVNQPQHF
J: TRBJ1-5
V: TRBV27
D: .
size: .

DNA: TGTGCCACCAGTGATGTGGCAGGGTCCCCCCCTGAGCAGTTCTTC
CDR3: CATSDVAGSPPEQFF
J: TRBJ2-1
V: TRBV24-1
D: .
size: once

DNA: TGTGCCACCAGTGCCAGTGTCGATTTTACAGATACGCAGTATTTT
CDR3: CATSASVDFTDTQYF
J: TRBJ2-3
V: TRBV24-1
D: .
size: .

DNA: TGTGCCAGCAGCCCACCGGGAGAGACCCAGTACTTC
CDR3: CASSPPGETQYF
J: TRBJ2-5
V: TRBV5-4
D: .
size: .

DNA: TGTGCCAGCAACCCACAGGGGGGGGTCACTGAAGCTTTCTTT
CDR3: CASNPQGGVTEAFF
J: TRBJ1-1
V: TRBV9
D: TRBD1
size: few

DNA: TGTGCCAGCAGTGACGGGGGGGACACTGCGCGAGCTTTCTTT
CDR3: CASSDGGDTARAFF
J: TRBJ1-1
V: TRBV5-4
D: .
size: .

DNA: TGTGCCAGCAGCCTGGCAGGCCACACCATATATTTT
CDR3: CASSLAGHTIYF
J: TRBJ1-3
V: TRBV3-1/TRBV3-2
D: .
size: .

DNA: TGTGCCAGCAGACGGGACAGGGGGATACATCAGCCCCAGCATTTT
CDR3: CASRRDRGIHQPQHF
J: TRBJ1-5
V: TRBV6-1
D: TRBD1
size: .

DNA: TGCAGCATCACACAGGGGGCTACGAGAGGCTACACCTTC
CDR3: CSITQGATRGYTF
J: TRBJ1-2
V: TRBV29-1
D: TRBD1
size: once

DNA: TGTGCCAGCAGCCCTAAATTTCTGCCCCCCGGCAATGAGCAGTTCTTC
CDR3: CASSPKFLPPGNEQFF
J: TRBJ2-1
V: TRBV9
D: .
size: .

DNA: TGTGCCAGCCGACCCGGGGCTGGGGCCAACGTCCTGACTTTC
CDR3: CASRPGAGANVLTF
J: TRBJ2-6
V: TRBV6-6
D: .
size: .

DNA: TGTGCCAGCTCACCGGTCCAGGGGGCGCACACCATATATTTT
CDR3: CASSPVQGAHTIYF
J: TRBJ1-3
V: TRBV18
D: TRBD1
size: once

DNA: TGTGCCAGCAGGCGGACAGCTGGAAACACCATATATTTT
CDR3: CASRRTAGNTIYF
J: TRBJ1-3
V: TRBV28
D: .
size: .

DNA: TGTGCCAGCAGCTTTGACAGGGTGGCTGAAGCTTTCTTT
CDR3: CASSFDRVAEAFF
J: TRBJ1-1
V: TRBV5-6
D: TRBD1
size: .

DNA: TGTGCCAGCACCCAAAAGGCAGCAGGCTGGGATGGCTACACCTTC
CDR3: CASTQKAAGWDGYTF
J: TRBJ1-2
V: TRBV6-5
D: .
size: once

DNA: TGTGCCAGCAGCGGAAGGGACTCGGTAGTCGGTCCCCTCCACTTT
CDR3: CASSGRDSVVGPLHF
J: TRBJ1-6
V: TRBV9
D: .
size: .

DNA: TGCGCCAGCAGCTTACAGGGACGGGATGGCTACACCTTC
CDR3: CASSLQGRDGYTF
J: TRBJ1-2
V: TRBV5-1
D: .
size: .

DNA: TGTGCCAGCAGCGCCCGACGGGACAGGGAAACAGATACGCAGTATTTT
CDR3: CASSARRDRETDTQYF
J: TRBJ2-3
V: TRBV9
D: TRBD1
size: many

DNA: TGCGCCAGCAGCTTGTTTCCCCAGGGGGCGGAAGAGACCCAGTACTTC
CDR3: CASSLFPQGAEETQYF
J: TRBJ2-5
V: TRBV5-1
D: TRBD1
size: .

DNA: TGTGCCAGCAGCTCACCGGGACAGACGAAAAACATTCAGTACTTC
CDR3: CASSSPGQTKNIQYF
J: TRBJ2-4
V: TRBV4-2
D: TRBD1
size: .

DNA: TGCAGCGTCTCCGATACAGGGGTAGGAGGCTACACCTTC
CDR3: CSVSDTGVGGYTF
J: TRBJ1-2
V: TRBV29-1
D: TRBD1
size: .

DNA: TGTGCTAGTGACGACAGCATGAACACTGAAGCTTTCTTT
CDR3: CASDDSMNTEAFF
J: TRBJ1-1
V: TRBV12-5
D: .
size: few

DNA: TGTGCCAGCTCAGCGGACAGAAACACTGAAGCTTTCTTT
CDR3: CASSADRNTEAFF
J: TRBJ1-1
V: TRBV18
D: .
size: few

DNA: TGTGCCAGCAGCCAACCAACTGGAAACACCATATATTTT
CDR3: CASSQPTGNTIYF
J: TRBJ1-3
V: TRBV3-1/TRBV3-2
D: .
size: .

DNA: TGTGCCAGTAGTCCTATTACAGGGGTCAGGGGCAATCAGCCCCAGCATTTT
CDR3: CASSPITGVRGNQPQHF
J: TRBJ1-5
V: TRBV19
D: TRBD1
size: .

DNA: TGCAGTGCTAGTGCGGGAGATGAAAAACTGTTTTTT
CDR3: CSASAGDEKLFF
J: TRBJ1-4
V: TRBV20-1
D: .
size: .

DNA: TGTGCCAGCAGCTTCGGTTATTTTGACGGGGAGCTGTTTTTT
CDR3: CASSFGYFDGELFF
J: TRBJ2-2
V: TRBV7-3
D: .
size: .

DNA: TGTGCCAGCAGCACCAGGGGGCCGGTCTATGGCTACACCTTC
CDR3: CASSTRGPVYGYTF
J: TRBJ1-2
V: TRBV5-4
D: TRBD1
size: many

DNA: TGCGCCAGCAGTCAGGCGAAAGAGACCCAGTACTTC
CDR3: CASSQAKETQYF
J: TRBJ2-5
V: TRBV5-1
D: .
size: .

DNA: TGCGCCAGCAGCCGGACAGTCGATAATTCACCCCTCCACTTT
CDR3: CASSRTVDNSPLHF
J: TRBJ1-6
V: TRBV5-1
D: .
size: .

DNA: TGCGCCAGCAGCGATACAGGCCCCGGGGAGCTGTTTTTT
CDR3: CASSDTGPGELFF
J: TRBJ2-2
V: TRBV10-2
D: .
size: .

DNA: TGTGCCAGCAGCCAAGGACTACGCACAGATACGCAGTATTTT
CDR3: CASSQGLRTDTQYF
J: TRBJ2-3
V: TRBV3-1/TRBV3-2
D: .
size: .

DNA: TGTGCCTGGAGCCGACAGACGTATCAGCCCCAGCATTTT
CDR3: CAWSRQTYQPQHF
J: TRBJ1-5
V: TRBV30
D: .
size: .

DNA: TGCGCCAGCAGTGTTGGACAGGGAAACACTGAAGCTTTCTTT
CDR3: CASSVGQGNTEAFF
J: TRBJ1-1
V: TRBV10-1
D: TRBD1
size: .

DNA: TGCGCCAGCAGCCAAGCAGGGCAGGCCGATGAGCAGTTCTTC
CDR3: CASSQAGQADEQFF
J: TRBJ2-1
V: TRBV4-1
D: .
size: .

DNA: TGTGCCAGCAGCACGGGACAGGAGGCTTTCTTT
CDR3: CASSTGQEAFF
J: TRBJ1-1
V: TRBV3-1/TRBV3-2
D: TRBD1
size: .